The source of this T cell receptor beta chain is a study of cytomegalovirus exposure and HLA in healthy donors. Study-level background: Earlier findings included roughly 100 million unique TCR beta sequences obtained from 150 million to 200 million T cells.

This clone was seen a handful of times. Its specificity is not known. General study findings and limits: The only immune exposure information that was available was CMV serostatus. It is likely that the observed cluster of highly shared sequence variants was a sequencing artifact.

Primers included in the PCR were 60 Vbeta and 13 Jbeta primers. Here immunoSEQ multiplex PCR was the method, and the copy in TCRdb shows in-frame clones only, minus some. The profile shows 100,000 to 150,000 clones, less than 80% of them singletons. V was trimmed by 3 bases and J by 7 bases, leaving 12 bases between them. The CDR3 extends over 13 amino acids. The V gene's germline CDR1 is SGHAT and CDR2 FQNNGV. This TCR derives from a man in his forties or fifties in good health and CMV-seronegative. Sequencing used PBMCs. The chain carries TRBV11-2 and TRBJ1-2; D might be TRBD1 (6 bases). In DNA form, the CDR3 reads TGTGCCAGCAGCTTCCTCCTCAGGGGTGGCTACACCTTC. This sequence encodes CASSFLLRGGYTF.